A selection of T cell receptor beta chains follows, all from one sample in a study of shared clonotypes between healthy human individuals. TCRdb keeps only in-frame clones here, not all; method: immunoSEQ multiplex PCR. In the table there are about 490,000 clones, roughly 80% of which are singletons. The sequenced material came from PBMCs. The origin of the receptors is a woman between 35 and 50 years old in good health. Some clones in this sample may be carry-over from other donors' samples. Both conserved end residues are part of each CDR3.

j_call v_call cdr3_aa
TRBJ2-1 TRBV5-1 CASSFNSGPYNEQFF
TRBJ2-1 TRBV2 CASGYSYNEQFF
TRBJ2-5 TRBV18 CATSDRLVETQYF
TRBJ2-3 TRBV7-3 CASSLEAGWGTQYF
TRBJ1-1 TRBV30 CAWRYMTEAFF
TRBJ1-5 TRBV6-5 CASRKTGDSNQPQHF
TRBJ1-2 TRBV5-5 CASSLGQGEQYGYTF
TRBJ2-7 TRBV7-8 CASSYAYEQYF
TRBJ2-6 TRBV10-3 CAIKTTGSGANVLTF
TRBJ1-2 TRBV20-1 CSARGFYGYTF
TRBJ1-4 TRBV6-5 CASSRTASNEKLFF
TRBJ1-1 TRBV11-1 CASSPPVVGQVMNTEAFF
TRBJ2-1 TRBV6-1 CASSQEWAHNEQFF
TRBJ1-2 TRBV29-1 CSDMDRANYGYTF
TRBJ2-3 TRBV7-3 CASSFWTGVGTDTQYF
TRBJ2-3 TRBV7-2 CASSTRTSGTSDTQYF
TRBJ2-6 TRBV10-1 CASSSGTGGAGANVLTF
TRBJ1-1 TRBV28 CASRGGTEAFF
TRBJ2-7 TRBV15 CATSRADRVGNEQYF
TRBJ2-6 TRBV19 CASSMDSKSGANVLTF
TRBJ1-2 TRBV18 CASSPLQGEYGYTF
TRBJ1-1 TRBV4-1 CASSHREGQTFQNTEAFF
TRBJ2-7 TRBV27 CASSLGQNVYEQYF
TRBJ2-7 TRBV7-4 CASSLRTACSTSGRATSYEQYF
. TRBV2 CASRRGTEDYEQYF
TRBJ2-7 TRBV7-2 CASSLAGGYEQYF
TRBJ2-7 TRBV5-1 CASSPEGGSGFYEQYF
TRBJ1-1 TRBV7-9 CASNPVGGPGNTEAFF
TRBJ2-1 TRBV7-2 CASRNLAGGPKHNEQFF
. TRBV9 CASSVGAGTYEQYF
TRBJ2-5 TRBV5-4 CASSLARGQYQETQYF
TRBJ2-3 TRBV11-2 CASSFKGREPTDTQYF
TRBJ1-2 TRBV7-2 CASSLAGARAGYTF
TRBJ2-7 TRBV27 CASSWRNGGSYEQYF
TRBJ2-6 TRBV19 CASSILGGANVLTF
TRBJ2-2 TRBV10-3 CAISESAGGVDTGELFF
TRBJ2-1 TRBV11-3 CASSSGTGTGEQFF
TRBJ2-1 TRBV9 CASSRGDWEQFF
TRBJ2-7 TRBV6-4 CASSPTGGYEQYF
TRBJ1-2 TRBV5-8 CASSFSGQSRKGGYTF
TRBJ2-2 TRBV29-1 CSGQKGGRDTGELFF
TRBJ2-1 TRBV5-1 CASSLVPSGNSYNEQFF
TRBJ2-3 TRBV30 CACRPVTDTQYF
TRBJ2-7 TRBV6-5 CASSSGVRHEQYF
TRBJ1-2 TRBV6-1 CASSEVWDRGYGYTF
TRBJ2-2 TRBV7-3 CASSKSNTGELFF
TRBJ2-7 TRBV6-5 CASSDGGGEQYF
TRBJ1-1 TRBV19 CASSIRGNTEAFF
TRBJ2-3 TRBV27 CATARRGGTDTQYF
TRBJ1-2 TRBV7-2 CASSLDGNLDGYTF
TRBJ2-7 TRBV14 CASSQTTGNYEQYF
TRBJ2-7 TRBV19 CASGVLAGEQYF
TRBJ1-2 TRBV15 CATSRDQTERGYTF
TRBJ1-3 TRBV7-9 CASSPGTGSGNTIYF
TRBJ2-1 TRBV7-3 CASSFNSYNEQFF
TRBJ2-1 TRBV5-6 CASSHGTGYNEQFF
TRBJ2-3 TRBV7-2 CASRPGVTDTQYF